A single sample is the source of the 5 T cell receptor beta chains below, sequenced in a study of cytomegalovirus exposure and HLA in healthy donors. PCR employed 60 Vbeta and 13 Jbeta primers. Assay: immunoSEQ multiplex PCR; the TCRdb copy retains only in-frame clones and omits some. The sample lists some 150,000 clones, roughly 82% seen once, with 6.5% to 7.5% in the top ten. Sequencing input: PBMCs. The origin of the receptors is a woman between 50 and 59 years old in good health and CMV-seropositive.

The rearrangement joins TRBV6-1 to TRBJ1-4; 7 bases match TRBD1. The ends lost 6 bases at V and 8 bases at J; junction bases unmatched: 9. CDR1 MNHNS and CDR2 SASEGT come from the germline V gene. The CDR3 is made up of 14 amino acids. CDR3 region: CASSNIRDREKLFF. The CDR3 coding sequence is TGTGCCAGCAGCAACATTCGGGACAGAGAAAAACTGTTTTTT.

The chain combines TRBV5-4 with TRBJ1-1; no firm D call. V gave up 4 bases and J gave up 8 bases, with 9 bases separating them. The CDR3 is 11 residues long. The V gene's germline CDR1 is SGHNT and CDR2 YYREEE (reference sequence). The CDR3 loop reads CASSGRGEAFF. The CDR3 bases are TGTGCCAGCAGCGGGAGAGGAGAAGCTTTCTTT.

Notes on this clone: Other nucleotide sequences in the sample specify the same CDR3. The V and J genes are TRBV9 and TRBJ2-3; D gene uncertain. Germline V CDR1 and CDR2: SGDLS, YYNGEE. The CDR3 contains 14 residues. The V end was cut by 0 bases, the J end by 2 bases, with 7 bases between. The CDR3 sequence: CASSVELVTDTQYF. The CDR3 nucleotides read TGTGCCAGCAGCGTAGAACTGGTCACAGATACGCAGTATTTT.

V and J are TRBV4-3 and TRBJ2-7; 13 positions agree with TRBD2. Germline V lookup: CDR1 LGHNA, CDR2 YSLEER. J was trimmed by 4 bases and V by 3 bases; bases with no gene match: 9. The CDR3 is 17 residues long. CDR3: CASSQSTSGGAGYEQYF. The CDR3, as DNA: TGCGCCAGCAGCCAGAGCACTAGCGGGGGGGCCGGGTACGAGCAGTACTTC.

This chain connects TRBV9 to TRBJ2-7, with D possibly being TRBD2 (6 bases). Trimming took 3 bases from V and 0 from J, leaving 13 bases between them. Germline values: CDR1 SGDLS, CDR2 YYNGEE. The CDR3 runs to 15 residues. The DNA for the CDR3 is TGTGCCAGCAGCGGGGGCCTGACTAGCTCCTACGAGCAGTACTTC. Amino acids: CASSGGLTSSYEQYF.